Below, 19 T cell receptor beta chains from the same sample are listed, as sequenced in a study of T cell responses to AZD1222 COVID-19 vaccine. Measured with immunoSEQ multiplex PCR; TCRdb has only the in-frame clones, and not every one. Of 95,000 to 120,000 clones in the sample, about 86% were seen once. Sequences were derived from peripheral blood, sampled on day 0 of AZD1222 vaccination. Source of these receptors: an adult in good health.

CDR3 residues: CASSPGLEFYNEQFF. Here the CDR3 DNA reads TGTGCCAGCAGTCCGGGACTAGAATTTTACAATGAGCAGTTCTTC. The chain has TRBV27 and TRBJ2-1; 8 bases match TRBD2. The junction had 7 bases not matched to a gene; V was cut back by 5 bases and J by 4 bases. This CDR3 comprises 15 residues. Germline V CDR1 and CDR2: MNHEY, SMNVEV (reference sequence).

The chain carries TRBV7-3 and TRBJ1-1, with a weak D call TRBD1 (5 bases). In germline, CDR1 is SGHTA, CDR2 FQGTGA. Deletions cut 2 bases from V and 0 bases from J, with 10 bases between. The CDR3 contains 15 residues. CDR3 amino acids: CASSLGGAMNTEAFF. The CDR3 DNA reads TGTGCCAGCAGCTTAGGTGGGGCTATGAACACTGAAGCTTTCTTT.

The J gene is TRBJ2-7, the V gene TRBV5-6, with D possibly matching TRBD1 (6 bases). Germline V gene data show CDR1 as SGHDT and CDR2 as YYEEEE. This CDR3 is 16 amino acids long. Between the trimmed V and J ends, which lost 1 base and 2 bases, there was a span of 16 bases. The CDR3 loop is CASSLRPRGLTYEQYF. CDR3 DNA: TGTGCCAGCAGCTTGCGTCCCAGGGGTCTTACCTACGAGCAGTACTTC.

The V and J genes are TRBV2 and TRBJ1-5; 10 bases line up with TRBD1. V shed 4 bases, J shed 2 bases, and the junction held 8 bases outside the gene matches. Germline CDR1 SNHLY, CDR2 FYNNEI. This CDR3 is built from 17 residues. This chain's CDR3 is CASSVWDRGRGNQPQHF. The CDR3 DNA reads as TGTGCCAGCAGTGTTTGGGACAGGGGTAGGGGCAATCAGCCCCAGCATTTT.

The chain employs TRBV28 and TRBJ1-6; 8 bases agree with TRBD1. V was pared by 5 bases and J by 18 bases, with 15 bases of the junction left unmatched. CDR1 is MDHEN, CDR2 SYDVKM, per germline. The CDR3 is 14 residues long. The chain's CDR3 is CASSPGTGSLTPHF. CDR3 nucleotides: TGTGCCAGCAGTCCTGGGACAGGCAGTCTAACTCCCCACTTT.

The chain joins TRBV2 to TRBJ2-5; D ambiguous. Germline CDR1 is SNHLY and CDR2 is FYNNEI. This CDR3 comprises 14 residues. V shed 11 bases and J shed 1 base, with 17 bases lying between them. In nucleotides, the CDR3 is TGTGCCTGCGCTAAGGGCAGATCCCAAGAGACCCAGTACTTC. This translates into CACAKGRSQETQYF.

CDR3 DNA sequence: TGTGCCAGCAGTCCCTGGGGACCTAATGAAAAACTGTTTTTT. Protein product: CASSPWGPNEKLFF. The chain joins TRBV28 to TRBJ1-4; D possibly corresponds to TRBD1 (5 bases). The germline V gene has CDR1 MDHEN and CDR2 SYDVKM. The V and J ends lost 5 bases and 3 bases respectively, with 10 bases between them. This CDR3 contains 14 residues.

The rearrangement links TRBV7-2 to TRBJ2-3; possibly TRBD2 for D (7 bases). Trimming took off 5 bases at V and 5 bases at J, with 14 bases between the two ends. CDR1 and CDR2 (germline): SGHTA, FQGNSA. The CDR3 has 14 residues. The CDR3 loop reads CASSLRGAKDTQYF. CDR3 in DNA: TGTGCCAGCAGCCTCCGGGGGGCGAAAGATACGCAGTATTTT.

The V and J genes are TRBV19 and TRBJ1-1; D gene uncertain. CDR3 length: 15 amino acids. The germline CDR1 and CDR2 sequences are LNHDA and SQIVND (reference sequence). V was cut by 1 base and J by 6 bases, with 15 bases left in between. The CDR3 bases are TGTGCCAGTAGTATAGTTGGAGAGGTCCACGCTGAAGCTTTCTTT. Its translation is CASSIVGEVHAEAFF.

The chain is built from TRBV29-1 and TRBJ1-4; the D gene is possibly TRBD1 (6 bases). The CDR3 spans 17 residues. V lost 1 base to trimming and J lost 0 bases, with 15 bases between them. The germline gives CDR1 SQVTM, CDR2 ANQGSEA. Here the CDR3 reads CSVEGGPDGATNEKLFF. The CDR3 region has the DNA TGCAGCGTTGAAGGGGGGCCGGACGGTGCAACTAATGAAAAACTGTTTTTT.

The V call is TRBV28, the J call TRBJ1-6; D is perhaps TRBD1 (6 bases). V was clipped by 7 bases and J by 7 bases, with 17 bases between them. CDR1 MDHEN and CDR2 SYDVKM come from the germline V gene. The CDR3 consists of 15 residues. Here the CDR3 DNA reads TGTGCCAGCACCACGGTTGGGCAGGGGAATTCACCCCTCCACTTT. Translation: CASTTVGQGNSPLHF.

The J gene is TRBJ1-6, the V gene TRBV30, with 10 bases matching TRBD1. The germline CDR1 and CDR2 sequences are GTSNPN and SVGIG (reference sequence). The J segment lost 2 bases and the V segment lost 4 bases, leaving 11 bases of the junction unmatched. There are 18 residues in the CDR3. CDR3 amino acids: CAWTRQGAEGTYNSPLHF. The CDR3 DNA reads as TGTGCCTGGACCCGACAGGGGGCGGAGGGGACCTATAATTCACCCCTCCACTTT. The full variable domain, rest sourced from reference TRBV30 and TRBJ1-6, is SQTIHQWPATLVQPVGSPLSLECTVEGTSNPNLYWYRQAAGRGLQLLFYSVGIGQISSEVPQNLSASRPQDRQFILSSKKLLLSDSGFYLCAWTRQGAEGTYNSPLHFGNGTRLTVT.

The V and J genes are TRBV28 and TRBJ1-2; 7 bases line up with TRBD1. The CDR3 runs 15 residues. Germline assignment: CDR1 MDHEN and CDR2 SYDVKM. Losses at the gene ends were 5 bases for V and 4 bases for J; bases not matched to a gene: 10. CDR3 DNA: TGTGCCAGCAGTAGCCAGGGGGGGATCTTCTATGGCTACACCTTC. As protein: CASSSQGGIFYGYTF.

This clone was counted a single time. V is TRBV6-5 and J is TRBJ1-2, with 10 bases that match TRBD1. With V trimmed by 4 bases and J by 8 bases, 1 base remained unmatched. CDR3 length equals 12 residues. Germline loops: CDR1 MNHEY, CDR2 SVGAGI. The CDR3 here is CASSWDRGGYTF. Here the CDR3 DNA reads TGTGCCAGCAGTTGGGACAGGGGAGGCTACACCTTC.

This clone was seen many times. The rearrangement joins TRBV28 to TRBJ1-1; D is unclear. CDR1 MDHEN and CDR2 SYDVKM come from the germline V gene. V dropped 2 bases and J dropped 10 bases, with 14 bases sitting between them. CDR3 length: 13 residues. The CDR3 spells CASSLKSPVGAFF. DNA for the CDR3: TGTGCCAGCAGTTTAAAGAGTCCGGTTGGAGCTTTCTTT.

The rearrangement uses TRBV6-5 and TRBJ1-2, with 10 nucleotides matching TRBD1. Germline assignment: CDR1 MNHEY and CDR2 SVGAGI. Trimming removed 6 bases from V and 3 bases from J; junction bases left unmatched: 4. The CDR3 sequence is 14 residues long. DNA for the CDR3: TGTGCCAGCAGCACGACAGGGGGCTACTATGGCTACACCTTC. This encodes CASSTTGGYYGYTF.

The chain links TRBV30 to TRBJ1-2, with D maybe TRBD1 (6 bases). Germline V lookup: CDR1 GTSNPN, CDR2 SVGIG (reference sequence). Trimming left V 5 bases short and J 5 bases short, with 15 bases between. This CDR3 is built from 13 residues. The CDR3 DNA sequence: TGTGCCTGGGTTCGGACAGACGATTATGGCTACACCTTC. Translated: CAWVRTDDYGYTF. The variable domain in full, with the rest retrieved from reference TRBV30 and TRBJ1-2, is SQTIHQWPATLVQPVGSPLSLECTVEGTSNPNLYWYRQAAGRGLQLLFYSVGIGQISSEVPQNLSASRPQDRQFILSSKKLLLSDSGFYLCAWVRTDDYGYTFGSGTRLTVV.

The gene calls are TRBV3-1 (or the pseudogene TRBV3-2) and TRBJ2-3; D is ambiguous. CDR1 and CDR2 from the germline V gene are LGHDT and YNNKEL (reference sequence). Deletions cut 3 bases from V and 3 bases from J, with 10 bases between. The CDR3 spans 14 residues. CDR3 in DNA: TGTGCCAGCAGCCACGTTCCCCAGACAGATACGCAGTATTTT. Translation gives CASSHVPQTDTQYF.

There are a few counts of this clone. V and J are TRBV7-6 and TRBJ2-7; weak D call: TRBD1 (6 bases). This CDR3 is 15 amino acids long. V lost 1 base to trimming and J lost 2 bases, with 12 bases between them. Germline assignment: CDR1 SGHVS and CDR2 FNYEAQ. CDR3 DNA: TGTGCCAGCAGCTTAGAGGCAGGGGATCCCTACGAGCAGTACTTC. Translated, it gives CASSLEAGDPYEQYF.